This record looks at one T cell receptor (beta chain) sequence and its context. Its antigen is as yet unknown. The data were taken from a study of vaccination and CD4 T cells after COVID-19. Study summary: Stimuli were overlapping spike peptide pools of SARS-CoV-2 and three common cold coronaviruses (HCoV-NL63, HCoV-OC43, HCoV-229E).

CDR1 and CDR2 from the germline V gene are SEHNR and FQNEAQ (reference sequence). The CDR3 sequence is 15 residues long. Trimming removed 5 bases from V and 2 bases from J, with 15 bases in between. The sample's treatment: roughly 10-day PBMC culture with coronavirus spike peptide pools or control peptides (ViraFEST assay). The Oncomine TCR Beta short-read assay was applied to DNA of cultured CD4+ T cells. Genomic DNA was isolated from CD4+ T cells that had been cultured. TCRdb re-derived calls from the PCR reads in MiXCR, one entry per CDR3 protein. The profile shows tens of thousands of distinct CDR3 sequences, over 25% of them singletons.

Source material: cultured CD4+ T cells from blood. The source of this sequence is a human donor with COVID-19. The J gene is TRBJ2-5, the V gene TRBV7-9; D perhaps matches TRBD1 (6 bases). The CDR3 DNA follows: TGTGCCAGCAGCGCCCCACAGGGAATTCAAGAGACCCAGTACTTC. It encodes CASSAPQGIQETQYF.